The 8 T cell receptor beta chains presented below share a single source sample, sequenced in a study of T cell changes during pregnancy in multiple sclerosis. Sequenced by immunoSEQ multiplex PCR; TCRdb stores in-frame clones only, minus some. The table includes 30,000 to 40,000 clones, more than 70% detected once. The sequencing here drew on CD8+ T cells from peripheral blood mononuclear cells, taken in the third trimester of pregnancy. The receptors originated from a female donor with multiple sclerosis, enrolled in a pregnancy study.

This chain uses TRBV19 with TRBJ1-1, with a possible D match to TRBD1 (6 bases). This CDR3 is built from 14 residues. Germline CDR1 reads LNHDA; CDR2 reads SQIVND (reference sequence). Trimming stripped 3 bases from V and 3 bases from J, with 11 bases between. CDR3 loop: CASSIGTIDTEAFF. In nucleotides, the CDR3 is TGTGCCAGTAGTATCGGGACAATTGACACTGAAGCTTTCTTT.

This clone has a single count. Here the CDR3 DNA reads TGTGCCAGCAGCCAGGAACTAGCGGGGACCTACAATGAGCAGTTCTTC. Translation: CASSQELAGTYNEQFF. The V gene is TRBV5-4, the J gene TRBJ2-1, with 10 bases that match TRBD2. This CDR3 has 16 amino acids. The V gene's germline CDR1 is SGHNT and CDR2 YYREEE (reference sequence). Trimming took 4 bases from V and 2 from J; bases not matched to a gene: 6.

J is TRBJ2-7 and V is TRBV13; 8 bases agree with TRBD1. The CDR3 extends over 14 amino acids. Germline V gene sequence: CDR1 PRHDT, CDR2 FYEKMQ (reference sequence). The V gene end was trimmed by 8 bases and the J gene end by 1 base; junction bases not matched to a gene: 7. The CDR3 spells CASLLQGDSYEQYF. CDR3 in DNA: TGTGCCAGCCTATTACAGGGGGATTCCTACGAGCAGTACTTC.

The chain is built from TRBV5-4 and TRBJ2-7; D is possibly TRBD2 (5 bases). The CDR3 runs 13 residues. Trimming removed 0 bases at V and 6 bases at J, with 10 bases between. Looked up from germline, CDR1 is SGHNT and CDR2 is YYREEE (reference sequence). Here the CDR3 reads CASSLGRAGEQYF. CDR3 nucleotides: TGTGCCAGCAGCTTGGGGCGGGCTGGCGAGCAGTACTTC.

The CDR3 region has the DNA TGTGCCAGCAGCCTTGTGGAGACCCAGTACTTC. The encoded protein is CASSLVETQYF. V and J are TRBV7-9 and TRBJ2-5; unclear D gene. Germline V gene lookup returns CDR1 SEHNR and CDR2 FQNEAQ (reference sequence). The V end lost 5 bases, the J end lost 5 bases, and 6 bases lay between the germline ends. This CDR3 is built from 11 residues.

The chain has TRBV27 and TRBJ2-3, with 11 nucleotides matching TRBD2. The ends lost 7 bases at V and 0 bases at J; junction bases unmatched: 18. The CDR3 is 20 amino acids. Germline V CDR1 and CDR2: MNHEY, SMNVEV (reference sequence). CDR3 in amino acids: CASTQSGRLAGGTSTDTQYF. The DNA for the CDR3 is TGTGCCAGCACCCAATCGGGTAGGCTAGCGGGGGGCACTAGCACAGATACGCAGTATTTT.

The chain employs TRBV30 and TRBJ1-4; 7 bases agree with TRBD1. The V and J ends lost 3 bases and 12 bases, in that order; junction bases with no gene match: 10. CDR1 and CDR2 (germline): GTSNPN, SVGIG (reference sequence). The CDR3 runs 13 residues. DNA for the CDR3: TGTGCCTGGAGCTACTCTGATAGGGGGCAACTGTTTTTT. Its translation: CAWSYSDRGQLFF.

V is TRBV4-1 and J is TRBJ2-1; TRBD2 matches 11 bases. CDR1 is MGHRA and CDR2 is YSYEKL in the germline V gene. With V trimmed by 4 bases and J by 5 bases, 10 bases remained unmatched. The CDR3 has 17 amino acids. The DNA of the CDR3 is TGCGCCAGCAGCCCCATGATGGGACTAGCGGCCCACAATGAGCAGTTCTTC. Protein: CASSPMMGLAAHNEQFF.